A selection of T cell receptor beta chains follows, all from one sample in a study of T cells after yellow fever vaccination. TCRdb fed the 5' RACE reads into MiXCR, producing one record per CDR3 protein. The sample has about 350,000 distinct CDR3 sequences; roughly 12% are singletons. The starting material was PBMCs, obtained on the day of the first yellow fever vaccination. Receptors were obtained from a man aged 18 to 29 who received the YFV17D yellow fever vaccine. Both conserved end residues are part of each CDR3. Fields, in order: CDR3 length, clone size, D gene, V gene, J gene, CDR3 protein, CDR3 DNA. The D gene is left open where the match is weak. Expanded clones get a size class; other rows say once, few or many, or leave the size out.

15	.	TRBD1	TRBV5-1	TRBJ1-2	CASSFAGQGTGGYTF	TGCGCCAGCAGCTTCGCGGGACAGGGTACCGGCGGCTACACCTTC
18	.	TRBD2	TRBV6-1	TRBJ2-3	CASSTRKSKGGGADTQYF	TGTGCCAGCAGTACGCGGAAATCGAAGGGCGGGGGGGCGGATACGCAGTATTTT
17	few	TRBD1	TRBV28	TRBJ2-6	CASSSDRGIAGANVLTF	TGTGCCAGCAGTAGCGACAGGGGAATCGCTGGGGCCAACGTCCTGACTTTC
14	few	.	TRBV7-8	TRBJ1-5	CASSATGSNQPQHF	TGTGCCAGCAGCGCCACAGGGAGCAATCAGCCCCAGCATTTT
15	many	.	TRBV5-1	TRBJ2-1	CASSLSQGSYNEQFF	TGTGCCAGCAGCTTGAGTCAGGGATCCTACAATGAGCAGTTCTTC
14	.	.	TRBV29-1	TRBJ2-2	CSFRKGGADGELFF	TGCAGCTTTAGGAAGGGGGGCGCCGACGGGGAGCTGTTTTTT
15	few	.	TRBV27	TRBJ2-3	CASSAWDTSTDTQYF	TGTGCCAGCAGTGCCTGGGACACTAGCACAGATACGCAGTATTTT
18	many	.	TRBV12-3/TRBV12-4	TRBJ2-3	CASSSVRGSAWGTDTQYF	TGTGCCAGCAGTTCAGTCCGGGGGTCGGCTTGGGGCACAGATACGCAGTATTTT
13	.	.	TRBV9	TRBJ1-2	CASSSSVDSGYTF	TGTGCCAGCAGTTCTTCCGTTGATTCGGGCTACACCTTC
16	few	.	TRBV7-9	TRBJ2-2	CASSPGPRTNTGELFF	TGTGCCAGCAGCCCTGGACCGAGAACGAACACCGGGGAGCTGTTTTTT
16	many	.	TRBV4-1	TRBJ2-7	CASSQDAGTLSYEQYF	TGCGCCAGCAGCCAAGATGCAGGGACCCTGTCCTACGAGCAGTACTTC
15	.	.	TRBV5-1	TRBJ2-5	CASSLDGGPQETQYF	TGCGCCAGCAGCTTGGACGGGGGGCCCCAAGAGACCCAGTACTTC
15	.	TRBD1	TRBV5-5	TRBJ2-1	CASSLATGGWDEQFF	TGTGCCAGCAGCTTGGCGACAGGGGGCTGGGATGAGCAGTTCTTC
13	.	.	TRBV18	TRBJ1-1	CASSADKNTEAFF	TGTGCCAGCTCGGCGGACAAGAACACTGAAGCTTTCTTT
13	.	TRBD2	TRBV6-6	TRBJ2-5	CATRGGIQETQYF	TGTGCCACACGGGGGGGCATTCAAGAGACCCAGTACTTC
13	.	.	TRBV19	TRBJ1-1	CASSIDLNTEAFF	TGTGCCAGTAGTATCGACTTAAACACTGAAGCTTTCTTT
15	.	TRBD1	TRBV7-2	TRBJ1-3	CASSLDRASGNTIYF	TGTGCCAGCAGCTTGGACAGGGCCTCTGGAAACACCATATATTTT
16	few	.	TRBV5-1	TRBJ2-5	CASSPPEGGYQETQYF	TGCGCCAGCTCCCCGCCTGAGGGAGGATACCAAGAGACCCAGTACTTC
14	.	.	TRBV6-5	TRBJ2-3	CASSYGRATDTQYF	TGTGCCAGCAGTTACGGAAGGGCTACAGATACGCAGTATTTT
14	.	.	TRBV4-2	TRBJ1-5	CASSQDRSNQPQHF	TGTGCCAGCAGCCAAGATAGGAGCAATCAGCCCCAGCATTTT
17	.	TRBD1	TRBV5-4	TRBJ1-1	CASSGTDRPYPNTEAFF	TGTGCCAGCAGCGGTACGGACAGGCCGTATCCGAACACTGAAGCTTTCTTT
15	many	.	TRBV5-1	TRBJ2-2	CASSPGTLNTGELFF	TGTGCCAGCAGTCCCGGGACTTTGAACACCGGGGAGCTGTTTTTT
16	few	TRBD1	TRBV7-8	TRBJ1-1	CASSSPRGQGNTEAFF	TGTGCCAGCAGCTCGCCCCGGGGACAGGGGAACACTGAAGCTTTCTTT
13	.	.	TRBV12-3/TRBV12-4	TRBJ1-6	CASNSVGISPLHF	TGTGCCAGCAATTCCGTAGGCATCTCACCCCTCCACTTT
14	few	TRBD1	TRBV18	TRBJ1-2	CASSQGQADYGYTF	TGTGCCAGCTCACAAGGACAGGCGGACTATGGCTACACCTTC
12	few	.	TRBV29-1	TRBJ2-3	CSVRGGTDTQYF	TGCAGCGTTAGGGGGGGCACAGATACGCAGTATTTT
11	.	.	TRBV20-1	TRBJ2-3	CSARFEGTQYF	TGCAGTGCTAGATTTGAGGGTACGCAGTATTTT
16	few	.	TRBV20-1	TRBJ1-6	CSARDPSGADNSPLHF	TGCAGTGCTAGAGATCCGTCGGGGGCTGATAATTCACCCCTCCACTTT
14	many	.	TRBV6-5	TRBJ1-3	CASSYSSSGNTIYF	TGTGCCAGCAGTTACTCGAGCTCTGGAAACACCATATATTTT
14	few	.	TRBV28	TRBJ2-3	CASSLGSARNTQYF	TGTGCCAGCAGTTTGGGGTCGGCCCGGAATACGCAGTATTTT
17	few	.	TRBV14	TRBJ2-5	CASSQDSSEWWQETQYF	TGTGCCAGCAGCCAAGATTCGTCGGAGTGGTGGCAAGAGACCCAGTACTTC
16	.	.	TRBV28	TRBJ2-5	CASSLLRLGRQETQYF	TGTGCCAGCAGTTTGCTCCGACTGGGGAGGCAAGAGACCCAGTACTTC
17	.	TRBD2	TRBV4-3	TRBJ2-5	CASSQEWGRGEGETQYF	TGCGCCAGCAGCCAAGAGTGGGGGAGGGGTGAGGGGGAGACCCAGTACTTC
14	.	.	TRBV3-1	TRBJ2-7	CASSQVGSRDEQYF	TGTGCCAGCAGCCAAGTGGGGAGTCGGGACGAGCAGTACTTC
11	many	.	TRBV19	TRBJ2-5	CASSKGETQYF	TGTGCCAGTAGTAAGGGGGAGACCCAGTACTTC
12	few	.	TRBV30	TRBJ1-2	CAWTPGAGGYTF	TGTGCCTGGACACCTGGGGCTGGGGGCTACACCTTC
13	.	TRBD1	TRBV6-1	TRBJ1-2	CASSLDRDYGYTF	TGTGCCAGCAGCCTGGACAGGGACTATGGCTACACCTTC
14	.	.	TRBV6-2/TRBV6-3	TRBJ2-5	CASRNRDMKETQYF	TGTGCCAGCAGGAATCGGGATATGAAAGAGACCCAGTACTTC
11	.	.	TRBV7-9	TRBJ2-2	CASSLNRELFF	TGTGCCAGCAGCCTAAACCGGGAGCTGTTTTTT
13	few	.	TRBV12-3/TRBV12-4	TRBJ1-2	CASSSHNKGGYTF	TGTGCCAGCAGTTCCCATAATAAGGGAGGCTACACCTTC
12	.	.	TRBV5-1	TRBJ2-7	CASSFTGNEQYF	TGCGCCAGCAGCTTCACAGGTAACGAGCAGTACTTC
15	few	TRBD2	TRBV4-2	TRBJ2-1	CASSPGAGGQGEQFF	TGTGCCAGCAGCCCCGGGGCGGGGGGCCAGGGTGAGCAGTTCTTC
13	.	TRBD1	TRBV20-1	TRBJ1-2	CNTKGQGAGGYTF	TGCAACACAAAGGGACAGGGGGCAGGCGGCTACACCTTC
14	few	.	TRBV7-7	TRBJ2-2	CASSLADNTGELFF	TGTGCTAGCAGCTTAGCAGACAACACCGGGGAGCTGTTTTTT
15	.	.	TRBV12-3/TRBV12-4	TRBJ2-1	CASSLTGGPYNEQFF	TGTGCCAGCAGTTTAACCGGGGGGCCCTACAATGAGCAGTTCTTC
15	few	TRBD2	TRBV11-3	TRBJ2-2	CASSEVAGNTGELFF	TGTGCCAGCAGCGAGGTAGCGGGGAACACCGGGGAGCTGTTTTTT
17	few	.	TRBV6-1	TRBJ1-6	CASRRSLQGSNNSPLHF	TGTGCCAGCAGGCGTAGCCTACAGGGAAGTAATAATTCACCCCTCCACTTT